This TCR beta chain was profiled in a study of T cell responses to AZD1222 COVID-19 vaccine. General study points: CD4 TCRs covered the whole spike, strongest at regions 160-218 and 743-854. Per reports, nearly half of all spike-specific TCRs target regions that are unmutated in variants.

Comments on this clone: Its antigen is still unknown.

Profiled with immunoSEQ multiplex PCR; TCRdb holds only in-frame clones, not every one. Of 120,000 or so clones listed, around nine tenths are singletons. Germline V gene lookup returns CDR1 SEHNR and CDR2 FQNEAQ (reference sequence). V lost 5 bases, J lost 3 bases, and 19 bases lay in between. The length of the CDR3 is 16 residues. The input for sequencing was peripheral blood, taken on day 0 of AZD1222 vaccination. The V and J genes are TRBV7-9 and TRBJ1-1, with a tentative D call TRBD1 (5 bases). The receptor was derived from an adult in good health. CDR3 coding DNA: TGTGCCAGCAGCCCCTTGGGGGGAATGATGGACACTGAAGCTTTCTTT. The encoded protein is CASSPLGGMMDTEAFF.